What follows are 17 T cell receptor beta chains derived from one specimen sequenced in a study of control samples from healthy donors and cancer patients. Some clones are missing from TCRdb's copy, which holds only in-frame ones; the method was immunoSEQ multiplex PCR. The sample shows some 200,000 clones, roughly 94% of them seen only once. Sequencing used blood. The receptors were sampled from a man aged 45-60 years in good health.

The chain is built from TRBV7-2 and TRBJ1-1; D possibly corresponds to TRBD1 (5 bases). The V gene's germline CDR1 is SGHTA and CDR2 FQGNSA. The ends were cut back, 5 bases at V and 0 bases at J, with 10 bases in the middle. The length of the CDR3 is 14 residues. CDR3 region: CASSLGGVNTEAFF. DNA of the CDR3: TGTGCCAGCAGCCTCGGAGGGGTGAACACTGAAGCTTTCTTT.

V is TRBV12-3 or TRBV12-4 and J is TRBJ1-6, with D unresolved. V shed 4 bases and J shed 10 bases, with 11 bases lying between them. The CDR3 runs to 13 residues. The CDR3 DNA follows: TGTGCCAGCAGTTCCGGGAACGGATCACCCCTCCACTTT. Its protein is CASSSGNGSPLHF.

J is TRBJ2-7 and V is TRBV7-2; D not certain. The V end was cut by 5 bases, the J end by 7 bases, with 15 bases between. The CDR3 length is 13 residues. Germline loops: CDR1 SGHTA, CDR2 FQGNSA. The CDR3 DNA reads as TGTGCCAGCAGCCCGGGTCAGGCCCGAGAGCAGTACTTC. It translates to CASSPGQAREQYF.

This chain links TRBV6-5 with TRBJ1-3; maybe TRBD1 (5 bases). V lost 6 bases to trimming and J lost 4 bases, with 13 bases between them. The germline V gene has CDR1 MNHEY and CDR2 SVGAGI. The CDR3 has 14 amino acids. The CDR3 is CASSPSTAGNTIYF. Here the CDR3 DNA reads TGTGCCAGCAGCCCCTCGACAGCCGGAAACACCATATATTTT.

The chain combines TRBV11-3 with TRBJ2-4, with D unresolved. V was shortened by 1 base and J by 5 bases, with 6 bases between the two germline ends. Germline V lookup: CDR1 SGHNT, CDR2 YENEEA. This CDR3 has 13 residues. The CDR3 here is CASSLGRENIQYF. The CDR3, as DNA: TGTGCCAGCAGCTTAGGTCGGGAAAACATTCAGTACTTC.

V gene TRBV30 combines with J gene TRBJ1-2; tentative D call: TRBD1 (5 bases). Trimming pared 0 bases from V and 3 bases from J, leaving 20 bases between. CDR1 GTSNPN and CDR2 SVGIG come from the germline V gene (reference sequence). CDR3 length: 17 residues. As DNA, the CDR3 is TGTGCCTGGAGTGTAGGTGCATTCGGACCGGGGCACTATGGCTACACCTTC. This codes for CAWSVGAFGPGHYGYTF.

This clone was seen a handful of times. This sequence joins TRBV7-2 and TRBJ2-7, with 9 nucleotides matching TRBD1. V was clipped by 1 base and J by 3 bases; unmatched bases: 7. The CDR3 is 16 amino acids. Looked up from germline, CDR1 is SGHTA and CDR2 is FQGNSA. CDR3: CASSLGGGTGIYEQYF. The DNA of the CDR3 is TGTGCCAGCAGCTTAGGGGGGGGGACAGGGATCTACGAGCAGTACTTC. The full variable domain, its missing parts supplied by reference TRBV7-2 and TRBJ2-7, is GAGVSQSPSNKVTEKGKDVELRCDPISGHTALYWYRQSLGQGLEFLIYFQGNSAPDKSGLPSDRFSAERTGGSVSTLTIQRTQQEDSAVYLCASSLGGGTGIYEQYFGPGTRLTVT.

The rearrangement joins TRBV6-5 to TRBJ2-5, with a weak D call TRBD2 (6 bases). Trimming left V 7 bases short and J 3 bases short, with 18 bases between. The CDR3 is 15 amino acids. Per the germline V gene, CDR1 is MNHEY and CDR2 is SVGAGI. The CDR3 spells CASIPRRGGEETQYF. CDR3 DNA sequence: TGTGCCAGCATTCCCCGTCGAGGAGGGGAAGAGACCCAGTACTTC.

The CDR3 loop is CASSFTGPTEAFF. The DNA of the CDR3 is TGTGCCAGCAGCTTCACGGGGCCCACTGAAGCTTTCTTT. V usage is TRBV7-9 and J usage is TRBJ1-1; possibly TRBD1 for D (5 bases). CDR3 length: 13 residues. Germline-derived CDR1 and CDR2 are SEHNR and FQNEAQ (reference sequence). V shed 3 bases and J shed 4 bases, with 9 bases lying between them. Based on the CDR3 plus reference TRBV7-9 and TRBJ1-1, the full variable domain is DTGVSQNPRHKITKRGQNVTFRCDPISEHNRLYWYRQTLGQGPEFLTYFQNEAQLEKSRLLSDRFSAERPKGSFSTLEIQRTEQGDSAMYLCASSFTGPTEAFFGQGTRLTVV.

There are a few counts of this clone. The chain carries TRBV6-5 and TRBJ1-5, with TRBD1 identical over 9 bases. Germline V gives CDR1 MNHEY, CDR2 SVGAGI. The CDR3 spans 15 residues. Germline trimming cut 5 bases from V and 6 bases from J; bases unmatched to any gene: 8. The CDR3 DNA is TGTGCCAGCAGTCGGACTACAGGGGGCGGTCAGCCCCAGCATTTT. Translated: CASSRTTGGGQPQHF.

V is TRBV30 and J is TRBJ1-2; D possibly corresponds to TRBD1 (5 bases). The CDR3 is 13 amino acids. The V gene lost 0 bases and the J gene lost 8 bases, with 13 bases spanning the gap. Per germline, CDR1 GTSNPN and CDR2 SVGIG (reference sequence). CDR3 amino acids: CAWSVKGLGGYTF. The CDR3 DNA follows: TGTGCCTGGAGTGTTAAGGGGCTGGGGGGCTACACCTTC.

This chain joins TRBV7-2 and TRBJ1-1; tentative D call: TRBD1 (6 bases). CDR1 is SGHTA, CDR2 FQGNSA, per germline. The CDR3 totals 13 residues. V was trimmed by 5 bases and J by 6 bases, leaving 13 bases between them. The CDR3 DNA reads TGTGCCAGCAGCCCCCGAGCAGGGGCTGAAGCTTTCTTT. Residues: CASSPRAGAEAFF.

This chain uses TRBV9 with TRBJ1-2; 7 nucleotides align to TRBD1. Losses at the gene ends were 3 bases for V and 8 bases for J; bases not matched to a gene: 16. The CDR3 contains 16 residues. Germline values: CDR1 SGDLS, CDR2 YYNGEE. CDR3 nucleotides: TGTGCCAGCAGCGCCCATCTTATTACAGGGGAAGGGGGCTACACCTTC. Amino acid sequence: CASSAHLITGEGGYTF.

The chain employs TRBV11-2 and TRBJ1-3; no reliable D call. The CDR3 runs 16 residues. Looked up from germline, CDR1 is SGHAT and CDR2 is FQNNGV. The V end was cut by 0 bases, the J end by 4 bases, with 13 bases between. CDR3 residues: CASSLDRRAGGNTIYF. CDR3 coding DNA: TGTGCCAGCAGCTTAGATAGGAGGGCAGGAGGAAACACCATATATTTT.

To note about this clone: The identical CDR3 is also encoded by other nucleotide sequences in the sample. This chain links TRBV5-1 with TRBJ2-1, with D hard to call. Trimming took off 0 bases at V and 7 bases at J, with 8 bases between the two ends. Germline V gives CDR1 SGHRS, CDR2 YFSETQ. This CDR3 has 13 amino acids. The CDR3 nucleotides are TGCGCCAGCAGCTTGGGAGCCGGTAATGAGCAGTTCTTC. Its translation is CASSLGAGNEQFF.

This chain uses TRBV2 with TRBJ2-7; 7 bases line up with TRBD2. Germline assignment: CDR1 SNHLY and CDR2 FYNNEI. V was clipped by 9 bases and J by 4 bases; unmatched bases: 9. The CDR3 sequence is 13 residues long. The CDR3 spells CASRGGIQYEQYV. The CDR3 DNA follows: TGTGCCAGTAGGGGAGGGATCCAATACGAGCAGTACGTC.

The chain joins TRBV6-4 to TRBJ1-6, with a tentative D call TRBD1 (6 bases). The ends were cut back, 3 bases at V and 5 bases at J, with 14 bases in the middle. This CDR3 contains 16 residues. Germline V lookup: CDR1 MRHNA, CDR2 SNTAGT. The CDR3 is CASSDQGGANNSPLHF. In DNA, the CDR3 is TGTGCCAGCAGTGATCAAGGGGGGGCCAATAATTCACCCCTCCACTTT.